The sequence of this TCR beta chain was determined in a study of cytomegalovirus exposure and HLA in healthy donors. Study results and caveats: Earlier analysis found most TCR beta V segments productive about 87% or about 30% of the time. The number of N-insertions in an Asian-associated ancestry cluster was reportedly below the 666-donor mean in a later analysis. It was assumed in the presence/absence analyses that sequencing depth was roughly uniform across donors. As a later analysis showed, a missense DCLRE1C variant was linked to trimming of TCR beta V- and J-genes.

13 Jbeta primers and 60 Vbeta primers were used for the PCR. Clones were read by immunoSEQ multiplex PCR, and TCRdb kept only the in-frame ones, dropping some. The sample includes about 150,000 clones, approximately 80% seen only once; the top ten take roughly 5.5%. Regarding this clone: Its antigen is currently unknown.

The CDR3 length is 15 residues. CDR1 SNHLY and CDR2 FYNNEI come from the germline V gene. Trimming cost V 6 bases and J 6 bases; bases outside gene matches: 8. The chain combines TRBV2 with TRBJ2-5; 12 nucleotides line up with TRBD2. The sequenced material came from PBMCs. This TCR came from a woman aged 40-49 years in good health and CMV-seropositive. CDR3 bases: TGTGCCAGCAGCGCGGGACTAGCGGGTGTGCAGACCCAGTACTTC. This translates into CASSAGLAGVQTQYF.